The TCR beta chain under discussion was sequenced for a study of T cell therapy after organ transplantation. Study background: Across 2 to 6 intravenous infusions, patients got a median of 1.92 x 10^8 CMV-specific T cells. Regarding the study as a whole: Minimal repertoire change after therapy followed marked pretherapy expansions in nonresponders.

About this clone: The antigen is not known.

Assay: immunoSEQ multiplex PCR; the TCRdb copy retains only in-frame clones and omits some. The sample contains roughly 15,000 clones, approximately 83% of which appear only once. Time point in this sample: 20-29 weeks after completion of therapy. These patients had received solid-organ transplants and had drug-resistant or recurrent cytomegalovirus. V shed 1 base, J shed 6 bases, and the junction held 6 bases outside the gene matches. CDR1 MGHRA and CDR2 YSYEKL come from the germline V gene. CDR3 length equals 15 residues. The clonotype originates from a human patient who had received a solid organ transplant and had CMV disease. The T cells may partly be graft donor cells. The chain links TRBV4-1 to TRBJ2-7; 10 nucleotides line up with TRBD1. The sequences come from CD8+ T cells from blood, collected after autologous CMV-specific T cell therapy. The CDR3 sequence is CASSQGTGGFREQYF. The CDR3, as DNA: TGCGCCAGCAGCCAAGGGACAGGGGGGTTTCGCGAGCAGTACTTC.